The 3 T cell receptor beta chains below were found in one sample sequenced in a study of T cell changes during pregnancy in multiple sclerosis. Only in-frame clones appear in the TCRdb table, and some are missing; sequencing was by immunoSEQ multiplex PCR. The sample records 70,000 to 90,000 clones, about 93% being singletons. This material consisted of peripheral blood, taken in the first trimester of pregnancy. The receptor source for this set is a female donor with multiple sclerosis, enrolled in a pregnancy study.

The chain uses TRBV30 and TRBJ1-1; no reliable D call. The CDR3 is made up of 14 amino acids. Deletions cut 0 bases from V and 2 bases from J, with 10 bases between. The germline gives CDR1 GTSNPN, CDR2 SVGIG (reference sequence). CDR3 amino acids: CAWSVRGINTEAFF. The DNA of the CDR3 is TGTGCCTGGAGTGTTAGAGGGATTAACACTGAAGCTTTCTTT.

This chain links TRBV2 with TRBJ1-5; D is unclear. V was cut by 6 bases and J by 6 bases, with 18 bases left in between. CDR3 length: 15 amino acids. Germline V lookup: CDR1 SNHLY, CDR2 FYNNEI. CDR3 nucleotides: TGTGCCAGCAGCTCCTTGGGGAGCTCCGGTCAGCCCCAGCATTTT. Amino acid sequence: CASSSLGSSGQPQHF.

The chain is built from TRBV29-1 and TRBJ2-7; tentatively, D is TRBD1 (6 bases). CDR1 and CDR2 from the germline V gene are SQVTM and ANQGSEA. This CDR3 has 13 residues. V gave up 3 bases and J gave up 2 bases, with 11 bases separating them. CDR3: CSVEGAGAYEQYF. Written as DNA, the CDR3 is TGCAGCGTTGAGGGGGCTGGCGCCTACGAGCAGTACTTC.